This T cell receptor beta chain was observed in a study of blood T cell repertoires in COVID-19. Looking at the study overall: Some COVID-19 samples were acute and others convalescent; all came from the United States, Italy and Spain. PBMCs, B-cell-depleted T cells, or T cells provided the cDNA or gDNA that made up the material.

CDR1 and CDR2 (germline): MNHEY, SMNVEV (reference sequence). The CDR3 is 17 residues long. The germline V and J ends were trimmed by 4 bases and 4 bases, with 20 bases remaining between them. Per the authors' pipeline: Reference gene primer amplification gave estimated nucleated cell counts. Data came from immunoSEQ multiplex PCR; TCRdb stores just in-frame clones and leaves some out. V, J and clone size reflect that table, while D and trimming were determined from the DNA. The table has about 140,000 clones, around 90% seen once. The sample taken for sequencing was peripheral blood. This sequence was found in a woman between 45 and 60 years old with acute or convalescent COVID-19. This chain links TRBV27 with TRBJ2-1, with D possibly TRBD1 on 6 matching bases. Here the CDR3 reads CASSSPRFRDTYNEQFF. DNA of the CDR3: TGTGCCAGCAGTTCTCCCCGATTCCGGGACACTTACAATGAGCAGTTCTTC.